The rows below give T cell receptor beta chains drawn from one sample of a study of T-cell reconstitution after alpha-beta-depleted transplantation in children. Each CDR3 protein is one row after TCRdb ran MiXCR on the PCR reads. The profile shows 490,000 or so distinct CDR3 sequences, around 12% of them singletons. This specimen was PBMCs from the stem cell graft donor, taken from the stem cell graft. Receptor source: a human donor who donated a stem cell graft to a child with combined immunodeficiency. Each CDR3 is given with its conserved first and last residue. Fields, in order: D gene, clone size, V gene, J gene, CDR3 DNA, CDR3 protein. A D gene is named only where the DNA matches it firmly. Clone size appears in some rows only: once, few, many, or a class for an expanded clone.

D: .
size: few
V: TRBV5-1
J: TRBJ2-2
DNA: TGCGCCAGCAGCTCAACTAGGGTCTCGAGCACCGGGGAGCTGTTTTTT
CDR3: CASSSTRVSSTGELFF

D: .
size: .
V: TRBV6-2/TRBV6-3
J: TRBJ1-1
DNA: TGTGCCAGCAGTTACGTCACTTATACTGAAGCTTTCTTT
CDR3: CASSYVTYTEAFF

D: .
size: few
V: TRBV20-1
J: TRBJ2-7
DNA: TGCAGTGCTAGGGGGACGGCGACCTACGAGCAGTACTTC
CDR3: CSARGTATYEQYF

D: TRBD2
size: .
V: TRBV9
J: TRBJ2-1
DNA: TGTGCCAGCGATGCGGGGGGGCCGAATGAGCAGTTCTTC
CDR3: CASDAGGPNEQFF

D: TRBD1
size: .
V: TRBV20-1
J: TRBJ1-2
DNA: TGCAGTGCTAGAGAGAGACAGGGTAACTATGGCTACACCTTC
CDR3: CSARERQGNYGYTF

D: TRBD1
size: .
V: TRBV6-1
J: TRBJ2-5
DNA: TGTGCCAGCATCCAGACAGGGGGGCGTCAAGAGACCCAGTACTTC
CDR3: CASIQTGGRQETQYF

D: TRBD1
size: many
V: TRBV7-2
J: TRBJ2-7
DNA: TGTGCCAGCAGCTTAGAGGACAGGGCGTACGAGCAGTACTTC
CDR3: CASSLEDRAYEQYF

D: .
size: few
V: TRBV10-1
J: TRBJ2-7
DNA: TGCGCCAGCAGTGAGTCGAGGGTCGGGCTATACGAGCAGTACTTC
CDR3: CASSESRVGLYEQYF

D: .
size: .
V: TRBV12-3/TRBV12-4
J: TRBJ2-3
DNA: TGTGCCAGCAGCCCTTACGGGCTCTCCACAGATACGCAGTATTTT
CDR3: CASSPYGLSTDTQYF

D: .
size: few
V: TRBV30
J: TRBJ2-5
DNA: TGTGCCTACAACCGGGGCAGGGGACAAGAGACCCAGTACTTC
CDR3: CAYNRGRGQETQYF

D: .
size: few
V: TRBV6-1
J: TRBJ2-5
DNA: TGTGCCAGCACCTTAGGGAGGAACCAAGAGACCCAGTACTTC
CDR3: CASTLGRNQETQYF

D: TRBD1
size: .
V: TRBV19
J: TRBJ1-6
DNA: TGTGCCAGTAGCCGCGGTCAGGGGGCAGCTTCACCCCTCCACTTT
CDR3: CASSRGQGAASPLHF

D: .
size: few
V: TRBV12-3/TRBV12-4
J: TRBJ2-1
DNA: TGTGCCAGCAGCTTGAACAAGCCGGGTGACAATGAGCAGTTCTTC
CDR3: CASSLNKPGDNEQFF

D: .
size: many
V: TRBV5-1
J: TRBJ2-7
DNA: TGCGCCAGCAGCTCTGCGGGAAATTACGAGCAGTACTTC
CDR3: CASSSAGNYEQYF

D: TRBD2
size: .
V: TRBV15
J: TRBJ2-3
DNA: TGTGCCACCAGCAGAGATAAAGCGGGGGGCTCTACGCAGTATTTT
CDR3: CATSRDKAGGSTQYF

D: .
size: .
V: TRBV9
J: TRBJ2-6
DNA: TGTGCCAGCAGCGCTCGTACAGGAATTTTTGGGGCCAACGTCCTGACTTTC
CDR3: CASSARTGIFGANVLTF

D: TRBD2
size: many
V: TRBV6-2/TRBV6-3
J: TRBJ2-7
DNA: TGTGCCAGCAGTTACGGGACTAGCGGCTACGAGCAGTACTTC
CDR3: CASSYGTSGYEQYF

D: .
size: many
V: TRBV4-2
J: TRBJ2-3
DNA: TGTGCCAGCAGCCCCCGTACAACCCCTAGCACAGATACGCAGTATTTT
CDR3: CASSPRTTPSTDTQYF

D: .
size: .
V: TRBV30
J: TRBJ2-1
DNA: TGTGCCCGAGAGGGGGGGTCCTACAATGAGCAGTTCTTC
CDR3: CAREGGSYNEQFF

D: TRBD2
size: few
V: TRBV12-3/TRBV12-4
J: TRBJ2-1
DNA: TGTGCCAGCAGTTTCGAAACTGAGACTAGCGGATACAATGAGCAGTTCTTC
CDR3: CASSFETETSGYNEQFF

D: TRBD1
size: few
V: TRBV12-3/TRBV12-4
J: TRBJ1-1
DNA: TGTGCCAGCAGTTTAGTGGGACAGGGCCGAACTGAAGCTTTCTTT
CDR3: CASSLVGQGRTEAFF

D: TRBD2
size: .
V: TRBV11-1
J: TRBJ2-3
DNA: TGTGCCAGCAGCTTAGCCGCCGCGAGAGCGGGGCGCACAGATACGCAGTATTTT
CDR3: CASSLAAARAGRTDTQYF

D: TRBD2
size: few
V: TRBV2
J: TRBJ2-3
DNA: TGTGCCAGCAGTGGGACTAGCGGGAATGGAGATACGCAGTATTTT
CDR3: CASSGTSGNGDTQYF

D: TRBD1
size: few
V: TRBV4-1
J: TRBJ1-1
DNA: TGCGCCAGCAGCCAGATCGGGGGACAGCGGAACACTGAAGCTTTCTTT
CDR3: CASSQIGGQRNTEAFF

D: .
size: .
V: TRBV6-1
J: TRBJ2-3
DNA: TGTGCCAGCAGTGAAATACAGGGGACTAGCACAGATACGCAGTATTTT
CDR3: CASSEIQGTSTDTQYF

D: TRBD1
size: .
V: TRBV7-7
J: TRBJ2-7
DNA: TGTGCTAGCAGCTTACAAAAGGGGGCGGGCTACGAGCAGTACTTC
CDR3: CASSLQKGAGYEQYF

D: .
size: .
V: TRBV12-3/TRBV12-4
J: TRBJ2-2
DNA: TGTGCCAGCAGTTTAATGAGGGCAGAGAGCGAGGGGGAGCTGTTTTTT
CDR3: CASSLMRAESEGELFF

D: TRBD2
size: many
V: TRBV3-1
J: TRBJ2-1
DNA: TGTGCCAGCAGCCAAGTAAGCGGGGCATTTGGCTGGGACAATGAGCAGTTCTTC
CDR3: CASSQVSGAFGWDNEQFF

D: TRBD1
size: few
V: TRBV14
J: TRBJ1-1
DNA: TGTGCCAGCAGCCACTGGACAGGGGGCGCAGCTGAAGCTTTCTTT
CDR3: CASSHWTGGAAEAFF

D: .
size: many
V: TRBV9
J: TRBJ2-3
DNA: TGTGCCAGCAGCGTAGTAGGGGCTGGCACAGATACGCAGTATTTT
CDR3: CASSVVGAGTDTQYF

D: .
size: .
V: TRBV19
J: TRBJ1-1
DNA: TGTGCCAGTAGGGAAAGACCGAACACTGAAGCTTTCTTT
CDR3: CASRERPNTEAFF

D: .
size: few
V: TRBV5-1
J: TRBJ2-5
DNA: TGCGCCAGCAGCATGGGAGATGGAGAGACCCAGTACTTC
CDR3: CASSMGDGETQYF

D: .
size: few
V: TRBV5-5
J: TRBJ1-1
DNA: TGTGCCAGCAGCCCGGGCCGGGTGGGAATGAACACTGAAGCTTTCTTT
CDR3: CASSPGRVGMNTEAFF

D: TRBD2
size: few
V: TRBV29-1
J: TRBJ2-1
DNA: TGCAGCGTTGACGGGACTAGCGGGGACAATGAGCAGTTCTTC
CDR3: CSVDGTSGDNEQFF

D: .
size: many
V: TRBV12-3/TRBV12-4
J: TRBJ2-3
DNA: TGTGCCAGCAGTGGCAGCATTTCGACTAGCACAGATACGCAGTATTTT
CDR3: CASSGSISTSTDTQYF

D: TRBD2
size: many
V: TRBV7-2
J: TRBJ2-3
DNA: TGTGCCAGCAGCCCTACTAGCGGGGGGGCGGGAGATACGCAGTATTTT
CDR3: CASSPTSGGAGDTQYF

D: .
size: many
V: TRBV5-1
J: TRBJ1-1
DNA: TGCGCCAGCAGCTTTTGGGTGGAGGACACTGAAGCTTTCTTT
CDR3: CASSFWVEDTEAFF

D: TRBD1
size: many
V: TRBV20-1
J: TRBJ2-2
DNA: TGCAGTGCCGAAGCCACAGGGGGACAGAAGAACACCGGGGAGCTGTTTTTT
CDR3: CSAEATGGQKNTGELFF

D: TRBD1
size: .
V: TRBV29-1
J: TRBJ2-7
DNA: TGCAGCGTTTACAACAGGGGTGCGGCCTACGAGCAGTACTTC
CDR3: CSVYNRGAAYEQYF

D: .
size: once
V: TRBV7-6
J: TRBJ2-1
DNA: TGTGCCAGCAGCTTAGACGGGATGGCCCACAATGAGCAGTTCTTC
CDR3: CASSLDGMAHNEQFF

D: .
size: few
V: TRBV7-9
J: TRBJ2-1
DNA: TGTGCCAGCAGCTTGCTCGTCGGGGCCTCCTACAATGAGCAGTTCTTC
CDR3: CASSLLVGASYNEQFF

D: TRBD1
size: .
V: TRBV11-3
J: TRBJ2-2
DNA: TGTGCCAGCAGCTTAGGGCTGGGACAGTCTGGGGAGCTGTTTTTT
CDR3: CASSLGLGQSGELFF

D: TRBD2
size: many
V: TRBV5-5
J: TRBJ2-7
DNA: TGTGCCAGCAGCCCTCGCGGGGGAAACTACGAGCAGTACTTC
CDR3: CASSPRGGNYEQYF

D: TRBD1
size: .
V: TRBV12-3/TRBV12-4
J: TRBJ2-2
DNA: TGTGCCAGCAGTTTAACAGGGGGTAGCACCGGGGAGCTGTTTTTT
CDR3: CASSLTGGSTGELFF

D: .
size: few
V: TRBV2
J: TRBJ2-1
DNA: TGTGCCAGCGGTGCCCCAAACCACAATGAGCAGTTCTTC
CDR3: CASGAPNHNEQFF

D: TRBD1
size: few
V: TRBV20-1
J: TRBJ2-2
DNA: TGCAGTGCTTCTTCCGGGACAGGGGGCACCGGGGAGCTGTTTTTT
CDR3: CSASSGTGGTGELFF

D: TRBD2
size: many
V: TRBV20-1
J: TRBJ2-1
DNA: TGCAGTGCTATTAGCGGGACCTACAATGAGCAGTTCTTC
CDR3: CSAISGTYNEQFF

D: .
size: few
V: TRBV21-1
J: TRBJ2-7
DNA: TGTGCCAGCCTTATTATATTCAGGGGAGGCTACGAGCAGTACTTC
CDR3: CASLIIFRGGYEQYF

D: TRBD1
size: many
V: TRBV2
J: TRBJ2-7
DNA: TGTGCCAGCAGTAGGGACAGGGTTGAACCAACCTACGAGCAGTACTTC
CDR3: CASSRDRVEPTYEQYF

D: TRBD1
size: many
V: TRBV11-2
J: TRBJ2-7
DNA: TGTGCCAGCAGCTTAGGCATCGACAGGGTCTACGAGCAGTACTTC
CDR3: CASSLGIDRVYEQYF

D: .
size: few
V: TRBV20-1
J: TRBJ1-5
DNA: TGCAGTGCTTATGGACAGACCACCCATAGCAATCAGCCCCAGCATTTT
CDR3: CSAYGQTTHSNQPQHF

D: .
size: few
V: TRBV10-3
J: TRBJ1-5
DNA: TGTGCCATCAGTGATATATGGGTACATTATAGCAATCAGCCCCAGCATTTT
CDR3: CAISDIWVHYSNQPQHF